This TCR beta chain comes out of a study of blood T cell repertoires in COVID-19. About the research overall: From T cells, B-cell-depleted T cells, or PBMCs came the material, which was cDNA or gDNA.

The repertoire was sequenced with immunoSEQ multiplex PCR; TCRdb's copy has only in-frame clones and lacks some. This table holds fewer than 130,000 clones, roughly nine tenths found once. V lost 4 bases and J lost 5; bases outside the gene matches: 2. The CDR3 contains 15 residues. CDR1 and CDR2 from the germline V gene are SGHNT and YYREEE (reference sequence). The chain uses TRBV5-4 and TRBJ2-3; 15 bases are shared with TRBD2. Sequencing used peripheral blood. The clonotype comes from a woman aged 80 or over with acute or convalescent COVID-19. CDR3 in amino acids: CASSGLAGGGDTQYF. The DNA for the CDR3 is TGTGCCAGCAGCGGACTAGCGGGGGGGGGAGATACGCAGTATTTT.